This T cell receptor (beta chain) was recorded in a study of breast tumors, draining lymph nodes, adjacent tissues. Overall study results and limits: The lymph node origin of tumor T cells was framed as consistent with a hypothesis, not demonstrated.

Axillary draining lymph nodes of breast cancer patients supplied the node samples. TCRdb independently ran MiXCR on the multiplex PCR reads; one entry per CDR3 protein. Among approximately 300,000 distinct CDR3 sequences listed, 30% were seen once. The V gene's germline CDR1 is KGHSH and CDR2 LQKENI. V lost 6 bases to trimming and J lost 5 bases, with 18 bases between them. The CDR3 extends over 15 amino acids. Turning to this clonotype: The antigen is unknown.

The V and J genes are TRBV18 and TRBJ2-3, with a tentative D call TRBD2 (6 bases). Sequencing used axillary lymph node tissue. The sequence came from a female donor with breast cancer. Some clones in this sample may be carry-over from other donors' samples. The CDR3 DNA follows: TGTGCCAGCTCGTCTAACGGGGGAGTAATAGATACGCAGTATTTT. It translates to CASSSNGGVIDTQYF. The full variable domain, completed using reference TRBV18 and TRBJ2-3, is NAGVMQNPRHLVRRRGQEARLRCSPMKGHSHVYWYRQLPEEGLKFMVYLQKENIIDESGMPKERFSAEFPKEGPSILRIQQVVRGDSAAYFCASSSNGGVIDTQYFGPGTRLTVL.